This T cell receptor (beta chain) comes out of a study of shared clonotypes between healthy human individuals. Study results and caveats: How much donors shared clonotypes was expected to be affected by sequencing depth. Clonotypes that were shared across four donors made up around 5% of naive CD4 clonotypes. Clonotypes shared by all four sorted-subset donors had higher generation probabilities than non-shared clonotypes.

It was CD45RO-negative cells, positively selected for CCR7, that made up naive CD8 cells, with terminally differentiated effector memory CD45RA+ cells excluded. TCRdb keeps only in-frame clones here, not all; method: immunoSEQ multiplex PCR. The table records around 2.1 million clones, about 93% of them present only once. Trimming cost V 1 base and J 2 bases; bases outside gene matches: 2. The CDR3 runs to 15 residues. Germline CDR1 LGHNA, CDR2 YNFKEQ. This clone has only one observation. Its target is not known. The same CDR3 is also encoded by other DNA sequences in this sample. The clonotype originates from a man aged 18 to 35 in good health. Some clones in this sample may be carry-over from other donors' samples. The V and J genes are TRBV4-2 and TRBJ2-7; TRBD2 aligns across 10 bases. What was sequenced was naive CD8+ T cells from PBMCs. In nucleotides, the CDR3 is TGTGCCAGCAGCCAAGGACTAGCGGGTGCCTACGAGCAGTACTTC. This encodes CASSQGLAGAYEQYF.